The TCR beta chain under discussion was sequenced for a study of vaccination and CD4 T cells after COVID-19. Cultured CD4+ T-cell DNA underwent Oncomine TCR Beta short-read sequencing. TCRdb used MiXCR to reprocess the PCR reads, holding one entry per CDR3 protein. Among 6,500 to 8,000 distinct CDR3 sequences listed, 70% to 85% were seen once. Of note for this clonotype: The target antigen is unknown.

The CDR3 contains 13 residues. Germline V CDR1 and CDR2: ENHRY, SYGVKD. V was clipped by 5 bases and J by 2 bases, with 9 bases between them. As for treatment: approximately nine-day PBMC culture with coronavirus spike peptide pools or control peptides (ViraFEST assay). Harvesting of the unexposed donor's CD4+ T cells predated the COVID-19 pandemic (2011-2018). Once peptide pools had expanded antigen-specific T cells, ViraFEST sequenced TCRs. The sequenced sample consisted of CD4+ T cells from blood, cultured in vitro. The source of this sequence is a human donor in good health. The gene calls are TRBV10-3 and TRBJ1-2; D uncertain. CDR3 sequence (DNA): TGTGCCATCAGTAGGGATCAAAACTATGGCTACACCTTC. The encoded protein is CAISRDQNYGYTF.